The present TCR beta chain was sequenced within a study of CD8 T cells in ankylosing spondylitis. Regarding the study as a whole: Peripheral blood samples showed relatively rare disease-linked clones, and these clones were CD8+. About 8 highly homologous variants made up a TCR beta motif, and this motif appeared characteristic of ankylosing spondylitis blood. From matched ankylosing spondylitis synovial fluid, disease-linked clones were reportedly recovered at significantly enriched levels. Prior work had noted some motif variants in reactive arthritis blood and synovial fluid.

The TCR beta libraries were generated through quantitative 5'-RACE incorporating molecular barcodes. TCRdb re-analysed the 5' RACE reads in MiXCR, keeping a single row per CDR3 protein. The table lists more than 650,000 distinct CDR3 sequences, roughly 10% of them singletons. This clonotype was seen a handful of times. Antigen unknown. Germline lookup yields CDR1 MDHEN and CDR2 SYDVKM. Trimming took 2 bases from V and 6 from J; bases not matched to a gene: 5. The CDR3 spans 15 residues. This TCR came from a male donor with ankylosing spondylitis. V usage is TRBV28 and J usage is TRBJ2-2; 8 bases are shared with TRBD1. Input material: blood, either unsorted or a sorted T cell fraction (not recorded which). The CDR3 coding sequence is TGTGCCAGCAGTTTAACGGCAGGGGGCTCCGGGGAGCTGTTTTTT. Protein sequence: CASSLTAGGSGELFF. Complete variable domain (other parts from reference TRBV28 and TRBJ2-2): DVKVTQSSRYLVKRTGEKVFLECVQDMDHENMFWYRQDPGLGLRLIYFSYDVKMKEKGDIPEGYSVSREKKERFSLILESASTNQTSMYLCASSLTAGGSGELFFGEGSRLTVL.